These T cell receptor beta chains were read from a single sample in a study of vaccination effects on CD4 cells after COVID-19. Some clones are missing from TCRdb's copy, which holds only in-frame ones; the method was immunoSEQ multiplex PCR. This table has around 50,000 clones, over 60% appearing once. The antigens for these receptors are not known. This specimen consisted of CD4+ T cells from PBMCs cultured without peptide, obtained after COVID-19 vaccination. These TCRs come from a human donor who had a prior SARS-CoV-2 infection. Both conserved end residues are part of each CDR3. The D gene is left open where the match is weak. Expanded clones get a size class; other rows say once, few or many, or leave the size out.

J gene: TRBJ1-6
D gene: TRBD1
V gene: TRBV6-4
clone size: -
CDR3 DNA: TGTGCCAGCAGTGACTCGAAAAAGGACAGGGGGAATTTTGGGGGACCCCTCCACTTT
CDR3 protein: CASSDSKKDRGNFGGPLHF

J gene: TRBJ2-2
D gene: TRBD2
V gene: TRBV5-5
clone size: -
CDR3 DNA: TGTGCCAGCAGCTTGGGACTAGCGGGACTATACACCGGGGAGCTGTTTTTT
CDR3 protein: CASSLGLAGLYTGELFF

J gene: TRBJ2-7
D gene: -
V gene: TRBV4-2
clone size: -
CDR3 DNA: TGTGCCAGCAGCCAAGAAACGCCCCCCTACGAGCAGTACTTC
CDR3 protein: CASSQETPPYEQYF

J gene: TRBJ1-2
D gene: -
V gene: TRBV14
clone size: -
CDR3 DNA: TGTGCCAGCAGCCAAGGGGTTAACTATGGCTACACCTTC
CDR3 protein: CASSQGVNYGYTF

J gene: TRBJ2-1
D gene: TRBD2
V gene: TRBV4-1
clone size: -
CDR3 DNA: TGCGCCAGCAGCCAGGGATTGACTAGCGGGGGGCTCAATGAGCAGTTCTTC
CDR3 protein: CASSQGLTSGGLNEQFF

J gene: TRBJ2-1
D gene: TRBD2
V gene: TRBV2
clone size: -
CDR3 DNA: TGTGCCAGCACCTTTACTAGCGGGAGTCTCAATGAGCAGTTCTTC
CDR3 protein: CASTFTSGSLNEQFF

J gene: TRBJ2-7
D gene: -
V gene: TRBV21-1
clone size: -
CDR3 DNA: TGTGCCAGCAGCAAAGAAGGGGCTTTCTACGAGCAGTACTTC
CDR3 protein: CASSKEGAFYEQYF

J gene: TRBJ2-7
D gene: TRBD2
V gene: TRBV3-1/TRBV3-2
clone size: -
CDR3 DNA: TGTGCCAGCAGCCAAGATTGGGAGGGTCACGAGCAGTACTTC
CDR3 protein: CASSQDWEGHEQYF

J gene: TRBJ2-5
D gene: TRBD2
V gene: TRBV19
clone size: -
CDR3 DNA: TGTGCCAGTAGCATGAGACTAGCGGGGGCGAGGGGGGCCCAGTACTTC
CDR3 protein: CASSMRLAGARGAQYF

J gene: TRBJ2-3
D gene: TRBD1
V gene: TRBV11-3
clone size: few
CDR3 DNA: TGTGCCAGCAGCTCCCAGACAGGGGAAGATACGCAGTATTTT
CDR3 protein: CASSSQTGEDTQYF

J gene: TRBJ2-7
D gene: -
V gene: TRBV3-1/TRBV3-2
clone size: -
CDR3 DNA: TGTGCCAGCAGCCCCTTTCTGACAGGTTACGAGCAGTACTTC
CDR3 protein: CASSPFLTGYEQYF

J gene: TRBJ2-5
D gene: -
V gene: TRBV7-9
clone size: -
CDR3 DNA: TGTGCCAGCAGCAGACGGGACCTGGAGGAGACCCAGTACTTC
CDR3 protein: CASSRRDLEETQYF

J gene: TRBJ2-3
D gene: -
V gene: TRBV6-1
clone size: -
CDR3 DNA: TGTGCCAGCAGTGATTTCAGGGGAGGAGCCACAGATACGCAGTATTTT
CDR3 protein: CASSDFRGGATDTQYF

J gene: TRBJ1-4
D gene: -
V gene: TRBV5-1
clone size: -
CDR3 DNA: TGCGCCAGCAGCTTGAAGGGGACAACTAATGAAAAACTGTTTTTT
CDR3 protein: CASSLKGTTNEKLFF

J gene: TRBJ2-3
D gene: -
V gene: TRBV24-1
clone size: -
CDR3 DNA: TGTGCCACCAGTGACTCACTTAACACAGATACGCAGTATTTT
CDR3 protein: CATSDSLNTDTQYF

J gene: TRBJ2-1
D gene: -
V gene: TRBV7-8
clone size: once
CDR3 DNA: TGTGCCAGCAGCCCTCCGGGCCTAGCGAGCAACAATGAGCAGTTCTTC
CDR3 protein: CASSPPGLASNNEQFF

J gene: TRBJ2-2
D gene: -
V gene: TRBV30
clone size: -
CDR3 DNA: TGTGCCTGGAGTGGGTCTTCGGACAACACCGGGGAGCTGTTTTTT
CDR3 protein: CAWSGSSDNTGELFF

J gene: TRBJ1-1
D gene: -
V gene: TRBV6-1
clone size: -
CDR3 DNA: TGTGCCAGCAGTGATAGGGGAATAGGCACTGAAGCTTTCTTT
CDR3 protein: CASSDRGIGTEAFF

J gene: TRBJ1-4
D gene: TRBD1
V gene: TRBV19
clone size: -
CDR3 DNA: TGTGCCAGTAGTATAGGCACAGGGGGCAGTGAAAAACTGTTTTTT
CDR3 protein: CASSIGTGGSEKLFF

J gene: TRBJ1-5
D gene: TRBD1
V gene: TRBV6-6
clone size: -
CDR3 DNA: TGTGCCAGCAGTTACTCGAAGGCAGGGGGCCAGCAGCCCCAGCATTTT
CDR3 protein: CASSYSKAGGQQPQHF

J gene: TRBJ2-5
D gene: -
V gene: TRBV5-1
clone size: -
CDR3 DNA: TGCGCCAGCAGCTTACTGACAGGCCAAGAGACCCAGTACTTC
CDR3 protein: CASSLLTGQETQYF

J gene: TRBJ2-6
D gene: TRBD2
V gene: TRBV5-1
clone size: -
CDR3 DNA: TGCGCCAGCAGCCCTCAGACTAGCAACTCTGGGGCCAACGTCCTGACTTTC
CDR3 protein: CASSPQTSNSGANVLTF

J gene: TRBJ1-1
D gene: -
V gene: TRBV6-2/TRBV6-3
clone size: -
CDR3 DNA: TGTGCCAGCAGTCACGGGGGCCTACCCGGACAGAACACTGAAGCTTTCTTT
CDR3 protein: CASSHGGLPGQNTEAFF

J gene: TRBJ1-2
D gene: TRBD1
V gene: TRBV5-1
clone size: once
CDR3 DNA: TGCGCCAGCAGCTTGCGGCAGGGGGGGGGCTACACCTTC
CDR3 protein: CASSLRQGGGYTF

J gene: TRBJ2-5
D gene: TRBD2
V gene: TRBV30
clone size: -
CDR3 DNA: TGTGCCTGGACCCCCCCAGGGGGACTAGCGGAGACCCAGTACTTC
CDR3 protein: CAWTPPGGLAETQYF

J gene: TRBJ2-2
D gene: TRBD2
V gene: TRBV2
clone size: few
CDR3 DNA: TGTGCCAGCAGTGCAGTAGCGGGGGGGCCCGGGGAGCTGTTTTTT
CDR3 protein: CASSAVAGGPGELFF

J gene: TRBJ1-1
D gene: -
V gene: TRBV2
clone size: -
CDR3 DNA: TGTGCCAGCAGTGAAGCGGGTCAGAAAGCTTTCTTT
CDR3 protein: CASSEAGQKAFF

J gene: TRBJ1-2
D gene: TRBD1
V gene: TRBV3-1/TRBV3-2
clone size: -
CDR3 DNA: TGTGCCAGCAGCCGACAGGGGAACTATGGCTACACCTTC
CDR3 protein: CASSRQGNYGYTF

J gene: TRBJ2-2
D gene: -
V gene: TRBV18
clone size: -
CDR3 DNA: TGTGCCAGCTCACGGACGGTTATCCGCACCGGGGAGCTGTTTTTT
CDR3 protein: CASSRTVIRTGELFF

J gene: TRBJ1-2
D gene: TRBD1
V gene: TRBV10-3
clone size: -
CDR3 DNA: TGTGCCATCAGTGAGGCTCCGGGACAGGCGGTCGGTTATCGTGGCTACACCTTC
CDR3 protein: CAISEAPGQAVGYRGYTF

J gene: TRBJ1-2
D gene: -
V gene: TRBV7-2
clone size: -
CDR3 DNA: TGTGCCAGCAGCTTAGAAGTTGGGGTCTATGGCTACACCTTC
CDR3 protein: CASSLEVGVYGYTF

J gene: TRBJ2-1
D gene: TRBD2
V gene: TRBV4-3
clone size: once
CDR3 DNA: TGCGCCAGCAGCCCAGCTCTAGCGGGAGAGGGTAATGAGCAGTTCTTC
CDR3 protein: CASSPALAGEGNEQFF

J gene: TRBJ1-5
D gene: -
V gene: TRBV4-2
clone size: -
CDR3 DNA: TGTGCCAGCAGCCTGAGCTGGAATCAGCCCCAGCATTTT
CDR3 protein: CASSLSWNQPQHF

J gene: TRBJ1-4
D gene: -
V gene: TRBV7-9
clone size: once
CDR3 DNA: TGTGCCAGCAGCTTAAGAGCCCAGAGTGAAAAACTGTTTTTT
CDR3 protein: CASSLRAQSEKLFF

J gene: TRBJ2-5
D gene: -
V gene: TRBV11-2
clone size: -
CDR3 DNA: TGTGCCAGCAGCTTAAGCGGACACCTACAAGAGACCCAGTACTTC
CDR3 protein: CASSLSGHLQETQYF

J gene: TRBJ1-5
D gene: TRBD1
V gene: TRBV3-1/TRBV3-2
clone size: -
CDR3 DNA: TGTGCCAGCAGCCATACAACAGGGGGCAATCAGCCCCAGCATTTT
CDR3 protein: CASSHTTGGNQPQHF

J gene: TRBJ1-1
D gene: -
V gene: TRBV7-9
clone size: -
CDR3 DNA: TGTGCCAGCAGCTCCCAAGACACCCCGAACACTGAAGCTTTCTTT
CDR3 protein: CASSSQDTPNTEAFF

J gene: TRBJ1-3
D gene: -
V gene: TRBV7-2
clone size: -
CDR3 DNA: TGTGCCAGCAGCCAATTACAGGGTACGGACACCATATATTTT
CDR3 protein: CASSQLQGTDTIYF

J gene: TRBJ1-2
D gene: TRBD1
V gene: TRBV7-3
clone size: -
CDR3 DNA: TGTGCCAGCAGCCAGGGACAGTCCTATGGCTACACCTTC
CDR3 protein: CASSQGQSYGYTF

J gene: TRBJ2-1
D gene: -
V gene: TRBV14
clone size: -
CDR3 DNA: TGTGCCAGCAGCCCTTGGGGGCGGTTATACAATGAGCAGTTCTTC
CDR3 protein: CASSPWGRLYNEQFF

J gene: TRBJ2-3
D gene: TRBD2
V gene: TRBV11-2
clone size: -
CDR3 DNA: TGTGCCAGCAGCTTAGAGCTAGCGGGTAGAGGCACAGATACGCAGTATTTT
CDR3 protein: CASSLELAGRGTDTQYF

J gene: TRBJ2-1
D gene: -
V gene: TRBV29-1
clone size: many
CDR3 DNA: TGCAGCGTTGTCCAGACCATCACCTACAATGAGCAGTTCTTC
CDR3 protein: CSVVQTITYNEQFF

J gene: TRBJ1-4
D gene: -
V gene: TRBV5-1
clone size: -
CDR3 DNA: TGCGCCAGCAGCTTCCAACAGGGTTCAACTAATGAAAAACTGTTTTTT
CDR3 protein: CASSFQQGSTNEKLFF

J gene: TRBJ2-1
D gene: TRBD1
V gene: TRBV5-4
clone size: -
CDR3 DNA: TGTGCCAGCAGCTTACAGGGGGTTGTGAATGGTGAGCAGTTCTTC
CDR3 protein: CASSLQGVVNGEQFF

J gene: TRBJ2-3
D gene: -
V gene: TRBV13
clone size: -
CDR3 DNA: TGTGCCAGCAGCTTGGCGGGGACAGATACGCAGTATTTT
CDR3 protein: CASSLAGTDTQYF

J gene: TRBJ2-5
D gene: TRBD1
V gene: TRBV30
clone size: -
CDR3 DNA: TGTGCCTGGCAGACAGGGGTAAGAGAGACCCAGTACTTC
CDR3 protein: CAWQTGVRETQYF

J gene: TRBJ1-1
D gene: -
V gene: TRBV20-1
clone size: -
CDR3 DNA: TGCAGTGCCCGGAACACTGAAGCTTTCTTT
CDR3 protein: CSARNTEAFF

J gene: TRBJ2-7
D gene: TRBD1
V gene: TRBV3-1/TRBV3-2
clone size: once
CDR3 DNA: TGTGCCAGCAGCCTGCCGGGACAGGGTATCTCCGAGCAGTACTTC
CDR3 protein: CASSLPGQGISEQYF

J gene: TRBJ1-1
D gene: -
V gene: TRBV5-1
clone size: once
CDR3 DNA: TGCGCCAGCAGCTTGTCTCCCGGGATTCGGAACACTGAAGCTTTCTTT
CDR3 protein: CASSLSPGIRNTEAFF

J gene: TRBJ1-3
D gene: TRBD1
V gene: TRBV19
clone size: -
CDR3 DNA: TGTGCCAGTAGTATACAGGGGGCCTTCTCTGGAAACACCATATATTTT
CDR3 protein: CASSIQGAFSGNTIYF

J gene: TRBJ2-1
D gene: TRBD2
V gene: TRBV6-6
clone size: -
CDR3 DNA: TGTGCCAGCAGCTTACTAGCGGGAGATTACAATGAGCAGTTCTTC
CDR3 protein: CASSLLAGDYNEQFF